This T cell receptor (beta chain) derives from a study of OX40 agonist ivuxolimab in advanced cancers. Germline V gives CDR1 SEHNR, CDR2 FQNEAQ (reference sequence). The CDR3 has 17 residues. V was clipped by 5 bases and J by 3 bases; unmatched bases: 13. The data were produced by immunoSEQ multiplex PCR, yet TCRdb's version contains in-frame clones alone and is incomplete. This table has 35,000 to 50,000 clones, about 89% appearing once. The chain is built from TRBV7-9 and TRBJ2-3, with 8 bases aligning to TRBD1. The source material was CD4+ or CD8+ T cells sorted from blood, sampled in a trial of the OX40 agonist ivuxolimab. This receptor was taken from an adult with an advanced solid tumor such as melanoma, head and neck, liver or kidney cancer. In DNA, the CDR3 is TGTGCCAGCAGCACACCCAGGACAGGGAAGGGTACAGATACGCAGTATTTT. Translated, it gives CASSTPRTGKGTDTQYF.